The clone carrying this T cell receptor beta chain was detected a few times. The data originate from a study of CD8+ T cells in alopecia areata. RNA, once extracted, was reverse transcribed into cDNA for use as the sequencing template. TCRdb keeps only in-frame clones here, not all; method: immunoSEQ multiplex PCR. The profile covers fewer than 40,000 clones, with roughly 53% appearing a single time and roughly 1.8% taken by the ten largest. For five of the biomarker-study patients, the CD4+ cells were further sorted so as to obtain CD25+CD127- cells. Those with alopecia areata gave lesional scalp punch biopsies and peripheral blood. Sequencing used CD4+ Tregs sorted from blood. The clonotype was recovered from a human donor with alopecia areata.

The CDR3 reads CAWTRGPRTPHEQYF. Here the CDR3 DNA reads TGTGCCTGGACCCGGGGACCGCGGACGCCCCACGAGCAGTACTTC. The genes are TRBV30 and TRBJ2-7; perhaps D is TRBD1 or TRBD2 (5 bases each). The CDR3 runs 15 residues. With 4 bases removed from V and 5 bases from J, the gap between germline ends came to 21 bases. Germline V CDR1 and CDR2: GTSNPN, SVGIG (reference sequence).